Each of the 25 T cell receptor beta chains below was sequenced from the same sample in a study of T-cell memory formation after mild COVID-19. TCRdb reprocessed the 5' RACE reads via MiXCR and lists one record per CDR3 protein. The sample has hundreds of thousands of distinct CDR3 sequences; 20% to 25% are singletons. The sequencing input was PBMCs or a T cell subset sorted from them (not recorded which). The receptors originated from an adult woman who had mild COVID-19 (a few samples of this study predate the infection). Cell type and time point are not known.

This clonotype was counted a few times. The chain carries TRBV7-6 and TRBJ2-7; unclear D gene. This CDR3 contains 15 residues. V dropped 1 base and J dropped 3 bases, with 13 bases sitting between them. The germline V gene encodes CDR1 SGHVS and CDR2 FNYEAQ. The CDR3 nucleotides read TGTGCCAGCAGCTTAGGCGTCGGACGGAACTACGAGCAGTACTTC. Encoded protein: CASSLGVGRNYEQYF.

Only a few counts were recorded for this clonotype. The CDR3 loop is CASSPPSDEQFF. In nucleotides, the CDR3 is TGTGCCAGCAGCCCCCCCTCGGATGAGCAGTTCTTC. The V call is TRBV7-9, the J call TRBJ2-1; D ambiguous. CDR3 length equals 12 residues. Trimming removed 5 bases from V and 8 bases from J, with 10 bases in between. Germline CDR1 reads SEHNR; CDR2 reads FQNEAQ (reference sequence).

V is TRBV12-3 or TRBV12-4 and J is TRBJ2-1; 9 bases agree with TRBD1. V dropped 3 bases and J dropped 6; count of bases not matched to a gene: 6. There are 15 residues in the CDR3. The CDR3 protein is CASSFQDRGRNEQFF. The CDR3 DNA is TGTGCCAGCAGTTTTCAGGACAGGGGACGCAATGAGCAGTTCTTC.

The chain joins TRBV7-6 to TRBJ2-3, with D tentatively TRBD2 (5 bases). The CDR3 spans 14 residues. From germline, CDR1 is SGHVS and CDR2 FNYEAQ. Trimming stripped 5 bases from V and 2 bases from J, with 11 bases between. CDR3 region: CASSQTRNTDTQYF. The CDR3 DNA follows: TGTGCCAGCAGCCAAACTAGGAACACAGATACGCAGTATTTT.

To note about this clonotype: Germline and junction disagree at one end, which may indicate a read error. The V call is TRBV5-1, the J call TRBJ2-1; maybe TRBD1 (6 bases). Germline assignment: CDR1 SGHRS and CDR2 YFSETQ. CDR3 size: 15 residues. For the CDR3, the DNA is TGCGCCAGCAGCCCCGGGACACGCGCCCACAATGAGCAGTTATTC. Its protein product is CASSPGTRAHNEQLF. Filled out from reference TRBV5-1 and TRBJ2-1, the complete variable domain reads KAGVTQTPRYLIKTRGQQVTLSCSPISGHRSVSWYQQTPGQGLQFLFEYFSETQRNKGNFPGRFSGRQFSNSRSEMNVSTLELGDSALYLCASSPGTRAHNEQLFGPGTRLTVL.

The chain employs TRBV10-3 and TRBJ1-5; D is unclear. CDR3 length: 14 amino acids. Trimming pared 3 bases from V and 0 bases from J, leaving 6 bases between. Per germline, CDR1 ENHRY and CDR2 SYGVKD. The CDR3 protein is CAISDWGSNQPQHF. The CDR3 DNA reads TGTGCCATCAGTGACTGGGGTAGCAATCAGCCCCAGCATTTT.

At least ten counts were recorded for this clonotype. The rearrangement uses TRBV6-2 or TRBV6-3 and TRBJ2-7; 7 bases fit TRBD2. Trimming removed 5 bases from V and 5 bases from J; junction bases left unmatched: 3. CDR3 length equals 12 residues. Germline assignment: CDR1 MNHEY and CDR2 SVGEGT. Here the CDR3 DNA reads TGTGCCAGCAGTCTACGGGGGGACGAGCAGTACTTC. This gives the protein CASSLRGDEQYF.

This clonotype was seen only a few times. The J gene is TRBJ2-3, the V gene TRBV6-2 or TRBV6-3, with D hard to call. Germline V gene lookup returns CDR1 MNHEY and CDR2 SVGEGT. CDR3 length: 14 amino acids. The V end lost 2 bases, the J end lost 4 bases, and 10 bases lay between the germline ends. The CDR3 DNA reads as TGTGCCAGCAGTTACCCCGGCGGCGCAGATACGCAGTATTTT. Its protein product is CASSYPGGADTQYF.

The chain is built from TRBV7-6 and TRBJ2-7; possible D gene TRBD1, 6 bases. In germline, CDR1 is SGHVS, CDR2 FNYEAQ. The CDR3 is made up of 15 amino acids. V was trimmed by 5 bases and J by 1 base, leaving 15 bases between them. CDR3 coding DNA: TGTGCCAGCAGCAAAGAGGGAAGGGGGTCCTACGAGCAGTACTTC. Residues: CASSKEGRGSYEQYF. The whole variable domain, remainder taken from reference TRBV7-6 and TRBJ2-7, is GAGVSQSPRYKVTKRGQDVALRCDPISGHVSLYWYRQALGQGPEFLTYFNYEAQQDKSGLPNDRFSAERPEGSISTLTIQRTEQRDSAMYRCASSKEGRGSYEQYFGPGTRLTVT.

This clonotype was detected only a few times. The gene calls are TRBV6-4 and TRBJ2-1, with TRBD2 identical over 9 bases. The CDR3 has 16 amino acids. After removal of 3 bases from V and 4 bases from J, the junction contained 7 bases not matched to a gene. CDR1 MRHNA and CDR2 SNTAGT come from the germline V gene. CDR3 sequence: CASSESSGEIYNEQFF. The CDR3 region has the DNA TGTGCCAGCAGTGAATCTAGCGGGGAGATTTACAATGAGCAGTTCTTC.

This chain uses TRBV7-6 with TRBJ1-1, with a possible D match to TRBD1 (6 bases). Germline V lookup: CDR1 SGHVS, CDR2 FNYEAQ. V lost 1 base, J lost 3 bases, and 15 bases lay in between. The CDR3 has 16 amino acids. The CDR3 nucleotides read TGTGCCAGCAGCTTAGGGGGGGCCCTAGGCTACACTGAAGCTTTCTTT. It specifies CASSLGGALGYTEAFF.

This clonotype was found many times. This chain uses TRBV12-3 or TRBV12-4 with TRBJ2-1; D tentatively reads TRBD1 or TRBD2 (5 bases each). Trimming pared 6 bases from V and 4 bases from J, leaving 10 bases between. The CDR3 is 13 amino acids. DNA for the CDR3: TGTGCCAGCAGGTCCGGGACGTACAATGAGCAGTTCTTC. It yields the protein CASRSGTYNEQFF.

This clonotype has more than one count but fewer than ten. The CDR3 loop is CASTLAGPSYEQYF. Written as DNA, the CDR3 is TGTGCCAGCACTCTAGCGGGACCCTCCTACGAGCAGTACTTC. The rearrangement links TRBV6-2 or TRBV6-3 to TRBJ2-7, with TRBD2 matching over 9 bases. CDR1 MNHEY and CDR2 SVGEGT come from the germline V gene. J was trimmed by 0 bases and V by 7 bases; bases with no gene match: 4. This CDR3 is 14 amino acids long.

This clonotype appeared a single time. The chain uses TRBV19 and TRBJ1-5; no firm D call. CDR1 and CDR2 (germline): LNHDA, SQIVND (reference sequence). The length of the CDR3 is 13 residues. V lost 3 bases, J lost 6 bases, and 9 bases lay in between. This chain's CDR3 is CASSIWGGQPQHF. DNA for the CDR3: TGTGCCAGTAGTATCTGGGGTGGTCAGCCCCAGCATTTT. Combining the CDR3 with reference TRBV19 and TRBJ1-5 gives the whole variable domain DGGITQSPKYLFRKEGQNVTLSCEQNLNHDAMYWYRQDPGQGLRLIYYSQIVNDFQKGDIAEGYSVSREKKESFPLTVTSAQKNPTAFYLCASSIWGGQPQHFGDGTRLSIL.

This clonotype was detected a few times. The chain recombines TRBV27 with TRBJ1-1, with D maybe TRBD1 (6 bases). The CDR3 loop spans 13 amino acids. The germline V gene encodes CDR1 MNHEY and CDR2 SMNVEV (reference sequence). The V and J ends lost 8 bases and 0 bases respectively, with 10 bases between them. This CDR3 is CASHYRVNTEAFF. The CDR3 DNA is TGTGCCAGCCATTACAGGGTGAACACTGAAGCTTTCTTT.

This chain uses TRBV3-1 with TRBJ2-7; 7 bases agree with TRBD1. Trimming at V came to 4 bases and at J to 2 bases, leaving 14 bases not matched to a gene. The CDR3 sequence is 17 residues long. Germline assignment: CDR1 LGHDT and CDR2 YNNKEL (reference sequence). The CDR3 protein is CASSPLGSTGTAYEQYF. The CDR3 nucleotides are TGTGCCAGCAGCCCATTGGGGTCGACAGGGACCGCCTACGAGCAGTACTTC.

The chain couples TRBV4-3 to TRBJ2-2; TRBD2 matches 7 bases. The CDR3 spans 18 residues. Trimming took 0 bases from V and 3 from J; bases not matched to a gene: 10. Germline V gene data show CDR1 as LGHNA and CDR2 as YSLEER. For the CDR3, the DNA is TGCGCCAGCAGCCAAGATGTCGCGGGAGATTTTCACACCGGGGAGCTGTTTTTT. Its translation: CASSQDVAGDFHTGELFF.

The chain links TRBV4-2 to TRBJ2-2; D gene ambiguous. With 3 bases removed from V and 0 bases from J, the gap between germline ends came to 5 bases. Germline CDR1 is LGHNA and CDR2 is YNFKEQ. This CDR3 has 14 amino acids. CDR3 amino acids: CASSHGPNTGELFF. Written as DNA, the CDR3 is TGTGCCAGCAGCCATGGACCGAACACCGGGGAGCTGTTTTTT.

This clonotype was recorded a few times. This chain uses TRBV20-1 with TRBJ1-2, with TRBD1 matching 9 bases. V lost 5 bases, J lost 0 bases, and 4 bases stayed unmatched. The CDR3 totals 14 residues. Germline V gene data show CDR1 as DFQATT and CDR2 as SNEGSKA (reference sequence). CDR3 protein: CSALGTGPNYGYTF. For the CDR3, the DNA is TGCAGTGCTCTCGGGACAGGGCCTAACTATGGCTACACCTTC.

The chain couples TRBV11-2 to TRBJ2-1; 10 bases fit TRBD2. Germline CDR1 is SGHAT and CDR2 is FQNNGV. The CDR3 runs 17 residues. Trimming at V came to 5 bases and at J to 7 bases, leaving 14 bases not matched to a gene. CDR3 loop: CASSQAGGVAGGNEQFF. The DNA of the CDR3 is TGTGCCAGCAGCCAGGCCGGGGGGGTAGCGGGAGGTAATGAGCAGTTCTTC. The complete variable domain, with remaining parts taken from reference TRBV11-2 and TRBJ2-1, reads EAGVAQSPRYKIIEKRQSVAFWCNPISGHATLYWYQQILGQGPKLLIQFQNNGVVDDSQLPKDRFSAERLKGVDSTLKIQPAKLEDSAVYLCASSQAGGVAGGNEQFFGPGTRLTVL.

The sample holds a few counts of this clonotype. The rearrangement uses TRBV19 and TRBJ1-1, with a possible D match to TRBD1 (5 bases). The CDR3 totals 15 residues. Germline CDR1 reads LNHDA; CDR2 reads SQIVND (reference sequence). V was trimmed by 7 bases and J by 1 base, leaving 16 bases between them. The CDR3 loop reads CASNSFARANTEAFF. As DNA, the CDR3 is TGTGCCAGTAATTCGTTCGCCAGGGCGAACACTGAAGCTTTCTTT.

This rearrangement joins TRBV20-1 to TRBJ2-3, with TRBD2 matching 7 bases. Trimming took 1 base from V and 0 from J; bases not matched to a gene: 10. Germline V gene lookup returns CDR1 DFQATT and CDR2 SNEGSKA (reference sequence). The CDR3 loop spans 17 amino acids. The CDR3 region is CSARVPLLAISTDTQYF. CDR3 nucleotide sequence: TGCAGTGCTAGAGTACCCCTACTAGCGATTAGCACAGATACGCAGTATTTT.

The V call is TRBV20-1, the J call TRBJ2-7; D is uncertain. Trimming shortened V by 0 bases and J by 4 bases, and 19 bases separated the two germline ends. This CDR3 has 16 residues. Germline V lookup: CDR1 DFQATT, CDR2 SNEGSKA (reference sequence). The CDR3 reads CSARDHRATTIYEQYF. In DNA, the CDR3 is TGCAGTGCTAGAGATCATCGGGCAACTACTATTTACGAGCAGTACTTC.

The rearrangement uses TRBV2 and TRBJ2-5; D ambiguous. Germline CDR1 is SNHLY and CDR2 is FYNNEI. CDR3 length equals 11 residues. Trimming stripped 7 bases from V and 4 bases from J, with 7 bases between. DNA of the CDR3: TGTGCCAGCAATCGAATAGAGACCCAGTACTTC. It encodes CASNRIETQYF.

This clonotype came up a few times. J is TRBJ2-3 and V is TRBV18; D might be TRBD2 (7 bases). V was pared by 2 bases and J by 4 bases, with 19 bases between. The CDR3 totals 17 residues. The V gene's germline CDR1 is KGHSH and CDR2 LQKENI. Here the CDR3 reads CASSPSGTKSPADTQYF. As DNA, the CDR3 is TGTGCCAGCTCACCAAGCGGGACAAAATCCCCCGCAGATACGCAGTATTTT.